This section outlines one TCR beta chain sequence together with its context. Its antigen is unknown. Profiled with immunoSEQ multiplex PCR; TCRdb holds only in-frame clones, not every one. This sample has 95,000 to 150,000 clones; about 87% occur once, and the top ten carry approximately 7%. The data were obtained in a study of radiotherapy plus CTLA-4 blockade in lung cancer. Study-level background: Disease control was achieved by about 29% of patients, and objective responses by 18%.

Points from the study as a whole: Radiotherapy was combined with ipilimumab, and tumor-derived TCR clones then expanded in blood. The best prediction of response reportedly came from early blood T cell clone dynamics, with interferon-beta.

The TCR originated in a human donor with non-small cell lung cancer that progressed on radiotherapy plus ipilimumab. This specimen was peripheral blood, taken from a patient treated with radiotherapy plus ipilimumab.

CDR3: CASSVEVAETSGSGYEQYF. The DNA for the CDR3 is TGTGCCAGCAGCGTAGAGGTGGCGGAGACTAGCGGGAGTGGCTACGAGCAGTACTTC. J is TRBJ2-7 and V is TRBV9; TRBD2 matches at 12 bases. Per germline, CDR1 SGDLS and CDR2 YYNGEE. Trimming cost V 0 bases and J 3 bases; bases outside gene matches: 13. This CDR3 spans 19 amino acids.